Following are 25 T cell receptor beta chains from one sample sequenced in a study of cytotoxic CD8 clonotypes in ibrutinib-treated CLL. Sequencing was performed with immunoSEQ multiplex PCR; in TCRdb, only in-frame clones are kept and a portion is missing. The profile shows 300,000 to 400,000 clones, 67% of them singletons. The specimen comprised PBMCs, sampled after 36 months of ibrutinib treatment. The receptors come from a human donor with chronic lymphocytic leukemia.

The chain has TRBV6-5 and TRBJ2-3; 8 bases agree with TRBD2. The V and J ends lost 6 bases and 4 bases, in that order; junction bases with no gene match: 6. CDR1 is MNHEY and CDR2 is SVGAGI in the germline V gene. CDR3 length: 14 residues. CDR3 in DNA: TGTGCCAGCAGACGCGGGGGGAGTGCAGATACGCAGTATTTT. The encoded protein is CASRRGGSADTQYF.

The chain carries TRBV4-1 and TRBJ1-5; possible D gene TRBD1, 6 bases. The germline V gene has CDR1 MGHRA and CDR2 YSYEKL. The CDR3 has 16 amino acids. Trimming took 0 bases from V and 7 from J, leaving 16 bases between them. The CDR3 region is CASSQDRGPAVQPQHF. CDR3 nucleotides: TGCGCCAGCAGCCAAGATCGGGGGCCGGCGGTACAGCCCCAGCATTTT.

J is TRBJ2-7 and V is TRBV11-3; 9 nucleotides agree with TRBD1. V shed 5 bases and J 6 bases; nucleotides not matched to a gene: 8. Germline assignment: CDR1 SGHNT and CDR2 YENEEA. This CDR3 is 14 amino acids long. DNA for the CDR3: TGTGCCAGCAGCATGGGACAGGGTTCGTCCGAGCAGTACTTC. Translation: CASSMGQGSSEQYF.

There are a few counts of this clone. V is TRBV7-6 and J is TRBJ2-7; D ambiguous. Trimming shortened V by 5 bases and J by 5 bases, and 10 bases separated the two germline ends. The CDR3 has 12 amino acids. Germline CDR1 is SGHVS and CDR2 is FNYEAQ. CDR3 residues: CASSRDLDEQYF. In DNA form, the CDR3 reads TGTGCCAGCAGCAGAGACTTGGACGAGCAGTACTTC.

This clone has only a few counts. This sequence joins TRBV7-3 and TRBJ2-5; no clear D. The CDR3 is 13 amino acids. Trimming took off 5 bases at V and 0 bases at J, with 7 bases between the two ends. CDR1 SGHTA and CDR2 FQGTGA come from the germline V gene. The CDR3 nucleotides read TGTGCCAGCAGCGAACTCCACCAAGAGACCCAGTACTTC. Translating gives CASSELHQETQYF. Full variable domain (missing parts from reference TRBV7-3 and TRBJ2-5): GAGVSQTPSNKVTEKGKYVELRCDPISGHTALYWYRQSLGQGPEFLIYFQGTGAADDSGLPNDRFFAVRPEGSVSTLKIQRTERGDSAVYLCASSELHQETQYFGPGTRLLVL.

This chain joins TRBV2 and TRBJ1-4, with 7 bases lining up with TRBD1. The J segment lost 9 bases and the V segment lost 2 bases, leaving 3 bases of the junction unmatched. This CDR3 spans 13 amino acids. Germline lookup yields CDR1 SNHLY and CDR2 FYNNEI. In DNA form, the CDR3 reads TGTGCCAGCAGTGAACAGGGGGTGCAAAAACTGTTTTTT. As protein: CASSEQGVQKLFF.

The chain employs TRBV19 and TRBJ2-4, with 7 bases aligning to TRBD2. CDR3 length equals 15 residues. Germline V lookup: CDR1 LNHDA, CDR2 SQIVND (reference sequence). The V and J ends lost 6 bases and 0 bases, in that order; junction bases with no gene match: 5. The chain's CDR3 is CASRREGLAKNIQYF. CDR3 bases: TGTGCCAGTAGGAGGGAGGGGTTAGCCAAAAACATTCAGTACTTC.

The J gene is TRBJ2-5, the V gene TRBV28; a weak D match, TRBD1 (6 bases). V was shortened by 5 bases and J by 5 bases, with 12 bases between the two germline ends. Germline values: CDR1 MDHEN, CDR2 SYDVKM. This CDR3 comprises 13 residues. The CDR3 reads CASSPTQGETQYF. DNA of the CDR3: TGTGCCAGCAGTCCGACGCAGGGGGAGACCCAGTACTTC.

This sequence joins TRBV7-2 and TRBJ2-5; the match to TRBD2 covers 15 bases. V lost 5 bases, J lost 2 bases, and 3 bases stayed unmatched. The germline V gene encodes CDR1 SGHTA and CDR2 FQGNSA. CDR3 size: 16 residues. DNA of the CDR3: TGTGCCAGCAGCCAGGGACTAGCGGGGGGTCAAGAGACCCAGTACTTC. Translated, it gives CASSQGLAGGQETQYF.

The chain combines TRBV15 with TRBJ2-7, with D possibly called TRBD1 or TRBD2 (5 bases each). The germline gives CDR1 LNHNV, CDR2 YYDKDF (reference sequence). This CDR3 comprises 15 residues. Between the trimmed V and J ends, which lost 1 base and 3 bases, there was a span of 13 bases. CDR3 DNA: TGTGCCACCAGCAGAGGGACTTCAGGGTACTACGAGCAGTACTTC. Protein sequence: CATSRGTSGYYEQYF.

The chain recombines TRBV28 with TRBJ1-3; D is unclear. Germline assignment: CDR1 MDHEN and CDR2 SYDVKM. Trimming stripped 3 bases from V and 3 bases from J, with 6 bases between. The CDR3 contains 13 residues. CDR3 nucleotides: TGTGCCAGCAGTTTCCAGGATGGAAACACCATATATTTT. Protein: CASSFQDGNTIYF.

For the CDR3, the DNA is TGTGCCAGCAGCCGACACAGGGGTTCTGGAAACACCATATATTTT. Its translation is CASSRHRGSGNTIYF. This sequence joins TRBV7-9 and TRBJ1-3; TRBD1 agrees at 7 bases. CDR3 length: 15 amino acids. Germline V gene data show CDR1 as SEHNR and CDR2 as FQNEAQ (reference sequence). After removal of 5 bases from V and 1 base from J, the junction contained 5 bases not matched to a gene. The complete variable domain, with remaining parts taken from reference TRBV7-9 and TRBJ1-3, reads DTGVSQNPRHKITKRGQNVTFRCDPISEHNRLYWYRQTLGQGPEFLTYFQNEAQLEKSRLLSDRFSAERPKGSFSTLEIQRTEQGDSAMYLCASSRHRGSGNTIYFGEGSWLTVV.

The J gene is TRBJ2-3, the V gene TRBV19; tentative D call: TRBD2 (5 bases). This CDR3 has 14 residues. The germline CDR1 and CDR2 sequences are LNHDA and SQIVND (reference sequence). Trimming stripped 4 bases from V and 6 bases from J, with 14 bases between. The CDR3 region has the DNA TGTGCCAGTAGTAAGGCGGGCCGGACGGATACGCAGTATTTT. As protein: CASSKAGRTDTQYF. The entire variable domain, with the rest obtained from reference TRBV19 and TRBJ2-3, is as follows: DGGITQSPKYLFRKEGQNVTLSCEQNLNHDAMYWYRQDPGQGLRLIYYSQIVNDFQKGDIAEGYSVSREKKESFPLTVTSAQKNPTAFYLCASSKAGRTDTQYFGPGTRLTVL.

The chain uses TRBV7-6 and TRBJ2-1; the D gene is possibly TRBD1 (6 bases). The CDR3 is made up of 12 amino acids. V was clipped by 4 bases and J by 7 bases, with 8 bases between them. Per germline, CDR1 SGHVS and CDR2 FNYEAQ. CDR3 in amino acids: CASSYRGNEQFF. CDR3 in DNA: TGTGCCAGCAGCTATAGGGGGAATGAGCAGTTCTTC.

This clone was found once. DNA of the CDR3: TGTGCCAGCAGCGTAGCCCCGACAGGTGATCAGTTCTACGAGCAGTACTTC. Its protein is CASSVAPTGDQFYEQYF. The chain joins TRBV9 to TRBJ2-7; perhaps TRBD1 as D (6 bases). The CDR3 consists of 17 residues. The V end lost 0 bases, the J end lost 3 bases, and 19 bases lay between the germline ends. Germline-derived CDR1 and CDR2 are SGDLS and YYNGEE.

The chain is built from TRBV9 and TRBJ2-1, with 15 bases matching TRBD2. The junction had 7 bases not matched to a gene; V was cut back by 3 bases and J by 9 bases. Germline loops: CDR1 SGDLS, CDR2 YYNGEE. This CDR3 is built from 16 residues. The CDR3 DNA follows: TGTGCCAGCAGCGCCGGACTAGCGGGAGGGCCGGGTGAGCAGTTCTTC. Translated, it gives CASSAGLAGGPGEQFF.

The J gene is TRBJ2-7, the V gene TRBV9; D may be TRBD1 (6 bases). The CDR3 runs to 15 residues. V gave up 0 bases and J gave up 0 bases, with 10 bases separating them. Germline V gives CDR1 SGDLS, CDR2 YYNGEE. For the CDR3, the DNA is TGTGCCAGCAGCGTAGCTCTGGACAGCTCCTACGAGCAGTACTTC. Its protein product is CASSVALDSSYEQYF.

This chain joins TRBV6-5 and TRBJ2-7, with a possible D match to TRBD1 (5 bases). Germline V gene data show CDR1 as MNHEY and CDR2 as SVGAGI. The germline V and J ends were trimmed by 3 bases and 0 bases, with 9 bases remaining between them. The CDR3 runs to 14 residues. The CDR3 sequence: CASSYGASSYEQYF. CDR3 bases: TGTGCCAGCAGTTATGGGGCTAGCTCCTACGAGCAGTACTTC.

The CDR3 is CASSLYRGYEQYF. The CDR3 nucleotides read TGTGCCAGCAGTTTATATCGGGGCTACGAGCAGTACTTC. The rearrangement links TRBV28 to TRBJ2-7, with D maybe TRBD2 (5 bases). This CDR3 is 13 amino acids long. Germline values: CDR1 MDHEN, CDR2 SYDVKM. V was cut by 1 base and J by 3 bases, with 7 bases left in between.

The chain links TRBV4-1 to TRBJ1-1; possible D gene TRBD1, 6 bases. The germline CDR1 and CDR2 sequences are MGHRA and YSYEKL. The V and J ends lost 1 base and 3 bases respectively, with 15 bases between them. The CDR3 has 16 residues. The CDR3 bases are TGCGCCAGCAGCCAAGTGGTTCAGGGGTGGGACACTGAAGCTTTCTTT. Translated: CASSQVVQGWDTEAFF.

The gene calls are TRBV7-2 and TRBJ2-3; 9 nucleotides line up with TRBD2. The trim removed 5 bases at V and 2 bases at J, leaving 8 bases unmatched. Germline CDR1 SGHTA, CDR2 FQGNSA. The CDR3 is made up of 16 amino acids. This chain's CDR3 is CASSPGAGGTTDTQYF. The CDR3 nucleotides read TGTGCCAGCAGCCCCGGGGCGGGGGGGACCACAGATACGCAGTATTTT.

This sequence joins TRBV5-1 and TRBJ2-7; D is possibly TRBD1 or TRBD2 (5 bases each). The V end lost 4 bases, the J end lost 2 bases, and 16 bases lay between the germline ends. CDR1 and CDR2 from the germline V gene are SGHRS and YFSETQ. CDR3 length: 15 amino acids. The CDR3 sequence is CASSLGTEATYEQYF. CDR3 nucleotides: TGCGCCAGCAGCCTCGGGACGGAGGCCACCTACGAGCAGTACTTC.

The chain couples TRBV28 to TRBJ2-7; D perhaps matches TRBD1 (5 bases). Germline CDR1 reads MDHEN; CDR2 reads SYDVKM. Trimming stripped 2 bases from V and 3 bases from J, with 8 bases between. The CDR3 totals 13 residues. The CDR3 DNA is TGTGCCAGCAGTTTAGCAGGGAACTACGAGCAGTACTTC. It encodes CASSLAGNYEQYF. Based on the CDR3 plus reference TRBV28 and TRBJ2-7, the full variable domain is DVKVTQSSRYLVKRTGEKVFLECVQDMDHENMFWYRQDPGLGLRLIYFSYDVKMKEKGDIPEGYSVSREKKERFSLILESASTNQTSMYLCASSLAGNYEQYFGPGTRLTVT.

The chain couples TRBV6-6 to TRBJ2-5, with D unclear. Germline CDR1 reads MNHNY; CDR2 reads SVGAGI (reference sequence). V lost 5 bases and J 4 bases, leaving 5 bases between the germline ends. The CDR3 extends over 11 amino acids. The CDR3 coding sequence is TGTGCCAGCAGTGAGAGAGAGACCCAGTACTTC. It encodes CASSERETQYF.

The chain combines TRBV12-5 with TRBJ2-7; D ambiguous. The V end lost 1 base, the J end lost 6 bases, and 13 bases lay between the germline ends. Germline V gene data show CDR1 as LGHNT and CDR2 as FRNRAP. The CDR3 is 14 amino acids. CDR3 sequence (DNA): TGTGCTAGTGGTTTGGGGCCCTTAGTAGGCGAGCAGTACTTC. Translating it yields CASGLGPLVGEQYF.